A selection of T cell receptor beta chains follows, all from one sample in a study of control samples from healthy donors and cancer patients. Method: immunoSEQ multiplex PCR; TCRdb's copy keeps in-frame clones and lacks some. The sample contains some 160,000 clones, 94% of which appear only once. Material for sequencing was blood. The receptors come from a woman aged 40 to 50 in good health. The CDR3 runs from the conserved cysteine through the conserved F or W. The D gene is left open where the match is weak. Clone size is given for some rows only: seen once, a few or many times, or a class if the clone is expanded.

v_call	d_call	j_call	clone_size	cdr3_length	cdr3_nt	cdr3_aa
TRBV7-3	NA	TRBJ2-3	once	13	TGTGCCAGCAGCCGGCAAGGAAGGGATACGCAGTATTTT	CASSRQGRDTQYF
TRBV7-8	TRBD1	TRBJ1-1	NA	18	TGTGCCAGCAGCCTCAATTACGGACAGGTGACCTTGAACACTGAAGCTTTCTTT	CASSLNYGQVTLNTEAFF
TRBV12-5	NA	TRBJ1-1	NA	12	TGTGCTAGTGGTTTGAAGTGGGCTGAAGCTTTCTTT	CASGLKWAEAFF
TRBV5-1	TRBD1	TRBJ2-7	NA	14	TGCGCCAGCAGTCGGGCAGGGGGCCAGGGAGAGCAGTACTTC	CASSRAGGQGEQYF
TRBV4-3	NA	TRBJ1-1	NA	15	TGCGCCAGCAGCCAAGATATCCCTGCGAACACTGAAGCTTTCTTT	CASSQDIPANTEAFF
TRBV9	NA	TRBJ2-2	NA	15	TGTGCCAGCAGCGTAGCTACGGCCAACACCGGGGAGCTGTTTTTT	CASSVATANTGELFF
TRBV19	NA	TRBJ2-2	NA	15	TGTGCCAGTAGTCCCCGGGGTCTGCGGGCCGGGGAGCTGTTTTTT	CASSPRGLRAGELFF
TRBV19	NA	TRBJ1-4	NA	14	TGTGCCAGTAGTAAGAACATGGAGCGAGAAAAACTGTTTTTT	CASSKNMEREKLFF
TRBV29-1	NA	TRBJ1-2	NA	16	TGCAGCGTTGGACCCCCCAATAGACAGGCGGCCTCCGGCTACACCTTC	CSVGPPNRQAASGYTF
TRBV12-5	TRBD1	TRBJ2-7	once	14	TGTGCTAGTGGGGTCGGACAGGCCACACAAACCCAGTACTTC	CASGVGQATQTQYF
TRBV10-3	NA	TRBJ2-7	NA	14	TGTGCCATCAGTGAGTCGACGGGATCCTACGAGCAGTACTTC	CAISESTGSYEQYF
TRBV19	NA	TRBJ1-2	NA	18	TGTGCCAGTAGTATACGGCTGACGTGGCGTTTGGAGACGTATGGCTACACCTTC	CASSIRLTWRLETYGYTF
TRBV19	TRBD1	TRBJ2-3	once	15	TGTGCCAGTAGTCCGGACAGGACTAGCACAGATACGCAGTATTTT	CASSPDRTSTDTQYF
TRBV5-6	TRBD1	TRBJ1-6	NA	17	TGTGCCAGCAGCAAGACCCAAGACAGGGCGCTTGGGTCACCCCTCCACTTT	CASSKTQDRALGSPLHF
TRBV3-1/TRBV3-2	NA	TRBJ1-2	NA	14	TGTGCCAGCAGCCAAGAACCCAGGGCGGGTGGCTACACCTTC	CASSQEPRAGGYTF
TRBV27	NA	TRBJ2-2	NA	13	TGTGCCAGCAGTTTTTCCGCCACCGGGGAGCTGTTTTTT	CASSFSATGELFF
TRBV11-3	NA	TRBJ2-5	NA	15	TGTGCCAGCAGCTTAGATCGTGGACGCCAAGAGACCCAGTACTTC	CASSLDRGRQETQYF
TRBV7-9	NA	TRBJ1-6	NA	15	TGTGCCAGCAGCTTAATGCCAGGGCATAATTCACCCCTCCACTTT	CASSLMPGHNSPLHF
TRBV5-6	NA	TRBJ2-1	NA	16	TGTGCCAGCAGCTCCTTTCTGGGACAAGGAGAAATTGAGCAGTTCTTC	CASSSFLGQGEIEQFF
TRBV28	TRBD1	TRBJ1-2	NA	17	TGTGCCAGCAGTTCCGCCGGGACAGGGGCTCCCCTGGGAGGCTACACCTTC	CASSSAGTGAPLGGYTF
TRBV11-3	NA	TRBJ2-5	NA	13	TGTGCCAGCAGCTTAGGGTTGGTGGAGACCCAGTACTTC	CASSLGLVETQYF
TRBV7-2	NA	TRBJ2-3	NA	14	TGTGCCAGCAGCTTTAAGGGTATGACAGATACGCAGTATTTT	CASSFKGMTDTQYF
TRBV29-1	TRBD2	TRBJ2-1	NA	20	TGCAGCGTCAACAGGGCGGTGGCTAGCGGGAGTATATGGGACTACAATGAGCAGTTCTTC	CSVNRAVASGSIWDYNEQFF
TRBV3-1/TRBV3-2	NA	TRBJ2-3	NA	14	TGTGCCAGCAGCCAAGACGGTAGCACAGATACGCAGTATTTT	CASSQDGSTDTQYF
TRBV5-1	NA	TRBJ2-3	NA	16	TGCGCCAGCAGCGTACGGGGGGCCCCCTTCACAGATACGCAGTATTTT	CASSVRGAPFTDTQYF
TRBV9	NA	TRBJ2-1	NA	14	TGTGCCAGCAGCGTACGGCTAGCGTTTAATGAGCAGTTCTTC	CASSVRLAFNEQFF
TRBV5-8	TRBD1	TRBJ1-4	NA	16	TGTGCCAGCAGCTCAAACAGGGGGACAGTGAATGAAAAACTGTTTTTT	CASSSNRGTVNEKLFF
TRBV6-1	NA	TRBJ1-4	NA	14	TGTGCCAGCAGTGAAGTATATGGAGGCGAAAAACTGTTTTTT	CASSEVYGGEKLFF
TRBV28	TRBD1	TRBJ1-1	NA	14	TGTGCCAGCAGGAACCAGGGGGCGCGGACTGAAGCTTTCTTT	CASRNQGARTEAFF
TRBV14	NA	TRBJ1-2	once	15	TGTGCCAGCAGCCAAGTGGGAGGGTTCAACTATGGCTACACCTTC	CASSQVGGFNYGYTF
TRBV3-1/TRBV3-2	NA	TRBJ2-5	NA	14	TGTGCCAGCAGCCTTCGACAGATCCAAGAGACCCAGTACTTC	CASSLRQIQETQYF
TRBV30	NA	TRBJ1-1	NA	13	TGTGCCTTTGAACTCGGATGGGACACTGAAGCTTTCTTT	CAFELGWDTEAFF
TRBV7-9	NA	TRBJ1-1	NA	14	TGTGCCAGCAGCTTTCTGGCCAGGGGCGTTGAAGCTTTCTTT	CASSFLARGVEAFF
TRBV5-6	TRBD1	TRBJ1-5	NA	17	TGTGCCAGCAGCTTGAATCCAGCAGGGGGGTACAATCAGCCCCAGCATTTT	CASSLNPAGGYNQPQHF
TRBV10-1	NA	TRBJ2-5	NA	15	TGCGCCAGCAGTGGAGGACCAGGAATACAAGAGACCCAGTACTTC	CASSGGPGIQETQYF
TRBV29-1	NA	TRBJ2-7	NA	12	TGCAGCGTTGAAGCGGGGAGCTACGAGCAGTACTTC	CSVEAGSYEQYF
TRBV6-2/TRBV6-3	NA	TRBJ2-2	NA	14	TGTGCCAGCAGTAGACACCTCAACACCGGGGAGCTGTTTTTT	CASSRHLNTGELFF
TRBV2	NA	TRBJ1-3	NA	14	TGTGCCAGCAAGCCTGGGGGGACTGGAAACACCATATATTTT	CASKPGGTGNTIYF
TRBV19	NA	TRBJ2-1	once	16	TGTGCCAGTAGTATAGAGGGACCACCCTCCTACAATGAGCAGTTCTTC	CASSIEGPPSYNEQFF
TRBV7-9	NA	TRBJ1-3	NA	12	TGTGCCAGCAGCTGGGGGGTCTCTTGGATATATTTT	CASSWGVSWIYF
TRBV6-5	NA	TRBJ1-2	NA	15	TGTGCCAGCAGTTCAACCAGCGTTGGGGGATGGGGCTACACCTTC	CASSSTSVGGWGYTF
TRBV4-1	NA	TRBJ1-2	NA	13	TGCGCCAGCAGCCTTCGAGACGGTGGGGGCTACACCTTC	CASSLRDGGGYTF
TRBV4-1	NA	TRBJ2-7	NA	14	TGCGCCAGCAGCGGGCGGGACGGATCCTACGAGCAGTACTTC	CASSGRDGSYEQYF
TRBV7-9	TRBD1	TRBJ2-1	NA	13	TGTGCCAGCAGCCAGGGGACAGGGCGTGAGCAGTTCTTC	CASSQGTGREQFF
TRBV12-5	TRBD1	TRBJ1-1	NA	14	TGTGCTAGTGGTCCTCCGACAGGGATCACTGAAGCTTTCTTT	CASGPPTGITEAFF
TRBV27	TRBD2	TRBJ2-5	NA	17	TGTGCCAGCAGAACCCGACTAGCGGGAGAGCACAGGGAGACCCAGTACTTC	CASRTRLAGEHRETQYF
TRBV18	NA	TRBJ2-1	NA	17	TGTGCCAGCTCACGTCCCCAACACCGGGACGCTTACAATGAGCAGTTCTTC	CASSRPQHRDAYNEQFF
TRBV7-3	TRBD1	TRBJ2-1	NA	17	TGTGCCAGCAGCCGCTTAAGTCTAGGACAGGGGGCGGTTGAGCAGTTCTTC	CASSRLSLGQGAVEQFF
TRBV7-9	TRBD1	TRBJ2-7	NA	16	TGTGCCAGCAGCTTACCCCGGGACAGAAACTCCTACGAGCAGTACTTC	CASSLPRDRNSYEQYF
TRBV7-9	NA	TRBJ2-5	NA	14	TGTGCCAGCAGCTTAGGACAGCTCCAAGAGACCCAGTACTTC	CASSLGQLQETQYF
TRBV3-1/TRBV3-2	NA	TRBJ1-3	NA	13	TGTGCCAGCCGGGGACACCGTGGAAACACCATATATTTT	CASRGHRGNTIYF
TRBV19	NA	TRBJ1-5	NA	15	TGTGCCAGTAGTATGCGAGGGTATAGCAATCAGCCCCAGCATTTT	CASSMRGYSNQPQHF
TRBV7-2	NA	TRBJ1-3	NA	14	TGTGCCAGCAGCTTACGGCAGGCTGGAAACACCATATATTTT	CASSLRQAGNTIYF
TRBV6-6	NA	TRBJ2-7	NA	11	TGTGCCAGCAGGCTCACAGGGGAGCAGTACTTC	CASRLTGEQYF
TRBV20-1	NA	TRBJ1-1	once	13	TGCAGTGCTAGTATATTATATCCTTCTGAAGCTTTCTTT	CSASILYPSEAFF
TRBV9	NA	TRBJ2-7	few	14	TGTGCCAGCAGCGTAGGGGGGGAAAGCCACGAGCAGTACTTC	CASSVGGESHEQYF